The clone carrying this TCR beta chain came up once. V was cut by 4 bases and J by 5 bases, with 15 bases left in between. The germline V gene has CDR1 SGHRS and CDR2 YFSETQ. The CDR3 contains 14 residues. This record comes from a study of blood T cell repertoires in COVID-19. Study-level information: The samples span acute and convalescent COVID-19 from the United States, Italy and Spain. The cDNA or gDNA used as material had been derived from T cells, B-cell-depleted T cells, or PBMCs.

Authors' methods: Amplification from reference gene primers served as the basis for estimated nucleated cell counts. Sequenced by immunoSEQ multiplex PCR; TCRdb stores in-frame clones only, minus some. V and J calls and clone size follow that table, whereas D and trimming were derived from the DNA. The table lists more than 90,000 clones, around 80% of them singletons, with under 0.85% in the top ten. V is TRBV5-1 and J is TRBJ1-2; the D gene is possibly TRBD1 (6 bases). The receptor was isolated from a woman between 70 and 85 years old with acute or convalescent COVID-19. The sample was peripheral blood. The CDR3 bases are TGCGCCAGCAGCGAGGACATCCAGGGGTATGGCTACACCTTC. As protein: CASSEDIQGYGYTF.